Following are 14 T cell receptor beta chains from one sample sequenced in a study of identical twins. One entry per CDR3 protein results from TCRdb running MiXCR on the 5' RACE reads. The sample has hundreds of thousands of distinct CDR3 sequences, around 6.1% seen once. Sequencing was performed on naive T cells sorted from blood. These receptors were obtained from a man in his late teens or twenties in good health.

This clonotype came up many times. This chain links TRBV12-3 or TRBV12-4 with TRBJ2-1, with 13 bases that match TRBD2. V was clipped by 4 bases and J by 9 bases; unmatched bases: 6. CDR3 length equals 15 residues. This chain's CDR3 is CASSSGLAGEGEQFF. In nucleotides, the CDR3 is TGTGCCAGCAGTTCTGGACTAGCGGGAGAGGGTGAGCAGTTCTTC.

The rearrangement joins TRBV5-1 to TRBJ2-7, with D maybe TRBD1 (7 bases). V was pared by 4 bases and J by 3 bases, with 20 bases between. The CDR3 runs to 16 residues. Germline V lookup: CDR1 SGHRS, CDR2 YFSETQ. The CDR3 nucleotides read TGCGCCAGCAGCCTCAACAAGGGGGCGGGACGCTACGAGCAGTACGTC. It is translated as CASSLNKGAGRYEQYV.

The V and J genes are TRBV20-1 and TRBJ2-1, with D unclear. The ends were cut back, 0 bases at V and 6 bases at J, with 15 bases in the middle. CDR3 length: 15 residues. Germline CDR1 DFQATT, CDR2 SNEGSKA (reference sequence). CDR3 sequence: CSARDARIPLNEQFF. CDR3 sequence (DNA): TGCAGTGCTAGAGATGCCAGGATCCCTCTCAATGAGCAGTTCTTC.

This clonotype was found many times. The chain couples TRBV7-9 to TRBJ2-1; D remains unclear. Germline V lookup: CDR1 SEHNR, CDR2 FQNEAQ (reference sequence). The CDR3 length is 13 residues. V lost 5 bases to trimming and J lost 14 bases, with 19 bases between them. The CDR3 bases are TGTGCCAGCAGCCGAAACGAGGTAGAGCAGAAGTTCTTC. The encoded protein is CASSRNEVEQKFF.

This chain uses TRBV28 with TRBJ2-7, with D uncertain. Germline CDR1 MDHEN, CDR2 SYDVKM. The CDR3 is 12 residues long. V shed 5 bases and J shed 7 bases, with 12 bases lying between them. The CDR3 DNA follows: TGTGCCAGCAGTCCGCGCTTAGAGGAGCAGTACTTC. As protein: CASSPRLEEQYF.

This clonotype was detected many times. The V call is TRBV24-1, the J call TRBJ2-6; 8 bases are shared with TRBD2. CDR1 is KGHDR and CDR2 is SFDVKD in the germline V gene. The CDR3 runs to 18 residues. V shed 5 bases, J shed 0 bases, and the junction held 8 bases outside the gene matches. CDR3 residues: CATSGSGSQFSGANVLTF. The CDR3 DNA reads as TGTGCCACCAGTGGCAGCGGGAGCCAATTCTCTGGGGCCAACGTCCTGACTTTC.

This clonotype was observed at least ten times. The gene calls are TRBV12-3 or TRBV12-4 and TRBJ2-7; possible D gene TRBD1, 6 bases. V gave up 6 bases and J gave up 1 base, with 13 bases separating them. The CDR3 consists of 14 residues. This CDR3 reads CASRKTGSSYEQYF. In DNA form, the CDR3 reads TGTGCCAGCAGAAAAACAGGGAGTTCCTACGAGCAGTACTTC.

The rearrangement joins TRBV2 to TRBJ2-6, with 8 bases aligning to TRBD2. V gave up 4 bases and J gave up 4 bases; unmatched junction bases: 3. Germline V gene sequence: CDR1 SNHLY, CDR2 FYNNEI. This CDR3 contains 15 residues. The CDR3, as DNA: TGTGCCAGCAGTGCCGGGAGGGTAGGGGCCAACGTCCTGACTTTC. Protein product: CASSAGRVGANVLTF.

This clonotype occurred many times. The J gene is TRBJ2-1, the V gene TRBV6-1; 10 bases are shared with TRBD2. The CDR3 spans 15 residues. Trimming at V came to 7 bases and at J to 7 bases, leaving 10 bases not matched to a gene. CDR1 and CDR2 (germline): MNHNS, SASEGT. The CDR3 DNA sequence: TGTGCCAGCACCCGAGCAGCTAGCGGGAGAAATGAGCAGTTCTTC. Protein: CASTRAASGRNEQFF.

The chain employs TRBV20-1 and TRBJ2-1; D is unclear. V was pared by 2 bases and J by 5 bases, with 7 bases between. From germline, CDR1 is DFQATT and CDR2 SNEGSKA (reference sequence). The CDR3 has 12 residues. CDR3 bases: TGCAGTGCTAGATTCAATAACAATGAGCAGTTCTTC. It is translated as CSARFNNNEQFF.

The table lists this clonotype with many counts. The chain carries TRBV7-9 and TRBJ2-7; no firm D call. Trimming cost V 6 bases and J 2 bases, with 8 bases left between them. The CDR3 has 12 amino acids. The germline V gene encodes CDR1 SEHNR and CDR2 FQNEAQ (reference sequence). CDR3 bases: TGTGCCAGCAGTTTAACCCCCTACGAGCAGTACTTC. Amino acids: CASSLTPYEQYF.

This chain connects TRBV27 to TRBJ1-6, with 7 bases matching TRBD1. Germline V lookup: CDR1 MNHEY, CDR2 SMNVEV (reference sequence). The CDR3 consists of 16 residues. Trimming took 6 bases from V and 14 from J; bases not matched to a gene: 19. The CDR3 DNA sequence: TGTGCCAGCAGGGAGACCGCCGGGACAGTTTTTAACACCCTCCACTTT. Its protein product is CASRETAGTVFNTLHF.

This clonotype was detected ten times or more. This sequence joins TRBV12-3 or TRBV12-4 and TRBJ1-1; D call uncertain. V gave up 3 bases and J gave up 7 bases, with 12 bases separating them. The CDR3 consists of 13 residues. CDR3 DNA sequence: TGTGCCAGCAGTTTGTACGAGAGTCTTGAAGCTTTCTTT. It yields the protein CASSLYESLEAFF.

The chain joins TRBV12-3 or TRBV12-4 to TRBJ2-7, with D perhaps matching TRBD1 (6 bases). V was cut by 2 bases and J by 0 bases, with 14 bases left in between. This CDR3 is 16 amino acids long. The CDR3 DNA is TGTGCCAGCAGTTTATTTACAGGGCCAAGCTCCTACGAGCAGTACTTC. Residues: CASSLFTGPSSYEQYF.